A selection of T cell receptor beta chains follows, all from one sample in a study of vaccination effects on CD4 cells after COVID-19. Some clones are missing from TCRdb's copy, which holds only in-frame ones; the method was immunoSEQ multiplex PCR. The table lists 60,000 to 90,000 clones, 70% to 90% of them singletons. These receptors' antigens are unknown. This specimen was CD4+ T cells from PBMCs cultured with HCoV-229E spike peptides, taken after COVID-19 vaccination. Every receptor here comes from a human donor who received a COVID-19 vaccine. CDR3s include the opening cysteine and the closing phenylalanine or tryptophan. The D gene is left open where the match is weak. Expanded clones get a size class; other rows say once, few or many, or leave the size out.

CDR3 protein | CDR3 DNA | V gene | D gene | J gene | clone size
CATSEGTGATVTNQPQHF | TGTGCCACCAGTGAAGGGACAGGAGCAACCGTCACCAATCAGCCCCAGCATTTT | TRBV24-1 | TRBD1 | TRBJ1-5 | -
CASSANQETQYF | TGTGCCAGCAGTGCAAATCAAGAGACCCAGTACTTC | TRBV25-1 | - | TRBJ2-5 | -
CASSTAGGPREQFF | TGTGCCAGCAGCACAGCGGGGGGGCCGCGGGAGCAGTTCTTC | TRBV9 | TRBD2 | TRBJ2-1 | -
CASSSGAVYNEQFF | TGCGCCAGCAGCAGCGGGGCCGTCTACAATGAGCAGTTCTTC | TRBV5-1 | TRBD2 | TRBJ2-1 | -
CASGLDAATGQAFF | TGTGCTAGTGGTTTGGACGCGGCGACAGGGCAAGCTTTCTTT | TRBV12-5 | TRBD1 | TRBJ1-1 | -
CATSDIAQGLDTQYF | TGTGCCACCAGCGATATAGCACAGGGGTTGGATACGCAGTATTTT | TRBV24-1 | TRBD1 | TRBJ2-3 | -
CASRSGNYGYTF | TGTGCCAGCAGGTCCGGGAACTATGGCTACACCTTC | TRBV6-5 | - | TRBJ1-2 | -
CASSLGDRTDTQYF | TGCGCCAGCAGCTTGGGGGACAGGACAGATACGCAGTATTTT | TRBV5-1 | TRBD1 | TRBJ2-3 | -
CASSWALGPRETQYF | TGTGCCAGCAGCTGGGCGTTAGGCCCCCGGGAGACCCAGTACTTC | TRBV6-5 | - | TRBJ2-5 | -
CASSPPQVNQPQHF | TGTGCCAGCTCACCACCGCAGGTCAATCAGCCCCAGCATTTT | TRBV18 | - | TRBJ1-5 | -
CARSPTSPICDEQFF | TGTGCCAGAAGCCCGACAAGTCCGATATGTGATGAGCAGTTCTTC | TRBV5-3 | - | TRBJ2-1 | few
CAISETGVGTEAFF | TGTGCCATCAGTGAGACGGGGGTTGGCACTGAAGCTTTCTTT | TRBV10-3 | - | TRBJ1-1 | -
CASSITGTTLDSPLHF | TGTGCCAGCAGCATTACCGGGACAACCTTGGATTCACCCCTCCACTTT | TRBV7-2 | - | TRBJ1-6 | -
CASSLGYQPQHF | TGTGCCAGCAGTTTAGGGTACCAGCCCCAGCATTTT | TRBV12-3/TRBV12-4 | - | TRBJ1-5 | -
CASSQIGGELFF | TGTGCCAGCAGCCAAATCGGCGGGGAGCTGTTTTTT | TRBV3-1/TRBV3-2 | - | TRBJ2-2 | -
CASSVGGGRNTEAFF | TGTGCCAGCAGCGTAGGTGGGGGGCGGAACACTGAAGCTTTCTTT | TRBV9 | - | TRBJ1-1 | -
CASSLGQAPYSNQPQHF | TGTGCCAGCAGTTTAGGACAGGCGCCGTATAGCAATCAGCCCCAGCATTTT | TRBV28 | TRBD1 | TRBJ1-5 | -
CASHTSGGAYNEQFF | TGTGCCAGCCATACCAGCGGGGGGGCCTACAATGAGCAGTTCTTC | TRBV19 | TRBD2 | TRBJ2-1 | -
CASSGFPGGEETQYF | TGTGCCAGTAGTGGGTTTCCGGGGGGCGAGGAGACCCAGTACTTC | TRBV19 | - | TRBJ2-5 | once
CASRERGLNEKLFF | TGCGCCAGCAGGGAGAGGGGACTTAATGAAAAACTGTTTTTT | TRBV5-1 | - | TRBJ1-4 | few
CASTEGQDGTGELFF | TGTGCCAGCACCGAAGGACAGGACGGCACCGGGGAGCTGTTTTTT | TRBV7-9 | TRBD1 | TRBJ2-2 | few
CASQSTFTGELFF | TGTGCCAGCCAGAGTACGTTCACCGGGGAGCTGTTTTTT | TRBV6-5 | - | TRBJ2-2 | -
CASSIGTGRRDTQYF | TGTGCCAGCAGTATTGGGACAGGACGGAGAGATACGCAGTATTTT | TRBV2 | TRBD1 | TRBJ2-3 | -
CASSPWDRTSSYNSPLHF | TGCGCCAGCAGCCCCTGGGACAGGACGAGCTCCTATAATTCACCCCTCCACTTT | TRBV5-1 | TRBD1 | TRBJ1-6 | once
CASSLLRLNEQFF | TGTGCCAGCAGCTTATTGAGACTCAATGAGCAGTTCTTC | TRBV7-2 | - | TRBJ2-1 | once
CASSDSGQQPQHF | TGTGCCAGCTCCGACAGTGGCCAGCAGCCCCAGCATTTT | TRBV18 | - | TRBJ1-5 | -
CASSSDRAPTGELFF | TGTGCCAGCTCATCTGACAGGGCCCCCACCGGGGAGCTGTTTTTT | TRBV18 | TRBD1 | TRBJ2-2 | -
CSFAGGASNEKLFF | TGCAGCTTTGCTGGGGGCGCTTCTAATGAAAAACTGTTTTTT | TRBV29-1 | - | TRBJ1-4 | -
CASSLIPGLAGMNQETQYF | TGTGCCAGCAGCTTAATTCCGGGACTAGCGGGGATGAACCAAGAGACCCAGTACTTC | TRBV7-2 | TRBD2 | TRBJ2-5 | -
CASSLFGPNYGYTF | TGTGCCAGCAGCTTGTTCGGCCCCAACTATGGCTACACCTTC | TRBV5-6 | - | TRBJ1-2 | -
CASTPRTGYPQHF | TGTGCCAGTACCCCGCGGACAGGTTATCCCCAGCATTTT | TRBV19 | TRBD1 | TRBJ1-5 | -
CASSLGTVGEKLFF | TGCGCCAGCAGCTTGGGGACAGTGGGGGAAAAACTGTTTTTT | TRBV5-1 | - | TRBJ1-4 | -
CASSQADRALHF | TGTGCCAGCAGCCAGGCGGACAGAGCCCTCCACTTT | TRBV3-1/TRBV3-2 | - | TRBJ1-6 | -
CAISGGKSGETQYF | TGTGCCATCAGTGGGGGTAAAAGCGGCGAGACCCAGTACTTC | TRBV10-3 | - | TRBJ2-5 | -
CATRGQGARETQYF | TGTGCCACTCGGGGACAGGGGGCGCGGGAGACCCAGTACTTC | TRBV6-5 | TRBD1 | TRBJ2-5 | -
CASSYVGEGQETQYF | TGTGCCAGCAGTTACGTAGGGGAGGGTCAAGAGACCCAGTACTTC | TRBV6-5 | TRBD2 | TRBJ2-5 | -
CASSPRAGDNSPLHF | TGTGCCAGCTCACCACGGGCGGGGGATAATTCACCCCTCCACTTT | TRBV18 | - | TRBJ1-6 | -
CACRPDLGEKLFF | TGTGCCTGTCGACCAGATCTGGGGGAAAAACTGTTTTTT | TRBV30 | - | TRBJ1-4 | -
CASSEFGSGSQETQYF | TGCGCCAGCAGTGAGTTTGGGAGCGGGAGCCAAGAGACCCAGTACTTC | TRBV10-2 | TRBD2 | TRBJ2-5 | -
CASRKLASLYNEQFF | TGTGCCAGCAGAAAACTAGCGAGTCTTTACAATGAGCAGTTCTTC | TRBV11-2 | TRBD2 | TRBJ2-1 | once
CASSLEMYYGYTF | TGTGCCAGCAGCTTAGAGATGTACTATGGCTACACCTTC | TRBV7-2 | - | TRBJ1-2 | -
CASSPDGQGGTEAFF | TGCGCCAGCAGCCCGGATGGACAGGGGGGGACTGAAGCTTTCTTT | TRBV5-1 | TRBD1 | TRBJ1-1 | -
CASSTGQLAGANQGTQYF | TGCGCCAGCAGCACGGGACAGTTGGCGGGGGCCAACCAAGGTACGCAGTATTTT | TRBV5-1 | - | TRBJ2-3 | -
CASSLVNSDSPLHF | TGCGCCAGCAGCTTGGTGAACAGCGATTCACCCCTCCACTTT | TRBV5-1 | - | TRBJ1-6 | few
CASSLQGTVYNEQFF | TGTGCCAGCAGTTTACAGGGGACGGTTTACAATGAGCAGTTCTTC | TRBV28 | - | TRBJ2-1 | few
CASSLLAGGNTGELFF | TGTGCCAGCAGCTTACTAGCGGGGGGTAACACCGGGGAGCTGTTTTTT | TRBV5-4 | TRBD2 | TRBJ2-2 | few
CASSLAGGPRTGELFF | TGTGCCAGCAGCTTAGCGGGGGGGCCAAGGACCGGGGAGCTGTTTTTT | TRBV7-3 | TRBD2 | TRBJ2-2 | -
CASSLTAGLSSGANVLTF | TGTGCCAGCAGCTTAACCGCAGGGCTAAGCTCTGGGGCCAACGTCCTGACTTTC | TRBV7-3 | - | TRBJ2-6 | -
CASSQDLAENTEAFF | TGCGCCAGCAGCCAAGATCTGGCGGAGAACACTGAAGCTTTCTTT | TRBV4-3 | - | TRBJ1-1 | -
CASKRSALNYGYTF | TGTGCCAGCAAGAGGTCAGCCCTGAACTATGGCTACACCTTC | TRBV2 | - | TRBJ1-2 | few
CASSRDRYGYTF | TGTGCCAGCAGCCGGGACCGGTATGGCTACACCTTC | TRBV16 | - | TRBJ1-2 | -
CASRTGQAYGYTF | TGTGCCAGCAGGACAGGGCAGGCCTATGGCTACACCTTC | TRBV6-5 | TRBD1 | TRBJ1-2 | -